Described below is a single TCR beta chain sequence and its context. The antigen is unknown. This record belongs to a study of CD8+ T cells in alopecia areata. About the research overall: At a dose of 5 to 10 mg twice daily, oral tofacitinib was given to treated patients. Tofacitinib was given for 6 to 18 months, then stopped for 6 months.

Findings and caveats of the study: Higher clonality was seen in lesional scalp than in normal scalp, especially in alopecia totalis/universalis.

Investigators isolated RNA and reverse transcribed it into cDNA to act as the sequencing template. The protocol was immunoSEQ multiplex PCR, while the TCRdb copy is restricted to in-frame clones and leaves out a portion. The data contain about 270,000 clones, 60% of them singletons. The V gene lost 2 bases and the J gene lost 1 base, with 6 bases spanning the gap. The CDR3 has 13 residues. Germline V gene data show CDR1 as SGHRS and CDR2 as YFSETQ. The treatment denotes: oral pan-JAK inhibitor, 5-10 mg twice daily. The chain carries TRBV5-1 and TRBJ1-1; no clear D. Sequenced here: CD4+ T cells sorted from blood, sampled around week 52, from a patient treated with tofacitinib. The receptor's source is a human donor with alopecia areata. The CDR3: CASSFTENTEAFF. In DNA form, the CDR3 reads TGCGCCAGCAGCTTCACAGAGAACACTGAAGCTTTCTTT.